These 20 T cell receptor beta chains came from one sample sequenced in a study of blood T cell repertoires in COVID-19. Method: immunoSEQ multiplex PCR; TCRdb's copy keeps in-frame clones and lacks some. The repertoire holds roughly 14,000 clones, with around 73% as singletons. Sequencing was carried out using peripheral blood. The receptor set was obtained from an older man with acute or convalescent COVID-19.

This clone has just one count. The chain has TRBV30 and TRBJ1-6; TRBD1 is a possible D gene (6 bases). The CDR3 spans 14 residues. Deletions cut 0 bases from V and 9 bases from J, with 12 bases between. Germline V gene data show CDR1 as GTSNPN and CDR2 as SVGIG (reference sequence). CDR3 loop: CAWSVQQGISPLHF. CDR3 sequence (DNA): TGTGCCTGGAGTGTACAACAGGGCATTTCACCCCTCCACTTT. The entire variable domain, with the rest obtained from reference TRBV30 and TRBJ1-6, is as follows: SQTIHQWPATLVQPVGSPLSLECTVEGTSNPNLYWYRQAAGRGLQLLFYSVGIGQISSEVPQNLSASRPQDRQFILSSKKLLLSDSGFYLCAWSVQQGISPLHFGNGTRLTVT.

By proportion, this clone is medium-sized. The chain uses TRBV28 and TRBJ1-2, with 9 nucleotides matching TRBD1. V gave up 5 bases and J gave up 9 bases; unmatched junction bases: 10. Germline V gives CDR1 MDHEN, CDR2 SYDVKM. The CDR3 runs to 14 residues. CDR3 nucleotides: TGTGCCAGCAGTCAACAGTCCGGGACAGGGAGCTACACCTTC. It yields the protein CASSQQSGTGSYTF.

The rearrangement uses TRBV30 and TRBJ2-3; possible D gene TRBD2, 6 bases. Looked up from germline, CDR1 is GTSNPN and CDR2 is SVGIG (reference sequence). Trimming took 5 bases from V and 3 from J, leaving 21 bases between them. CDR3 length: 16 amino acids. The CDR3 reads CAWSLKGLKQTDTQYF. The CDR3 DNA sequence: TGTGCCTGGTCCCTTAAGGGACTCAAGCAAACAGATACGCAGTATTTT.

In its sample, this clone was seen a few times. V is TRBV11-2 and J is TRBJ2-2; 12 positions match TRBD2. Germline CDR1 SGHAT, CDR2 FQNNGV. The V and J ends lost 4 bases and 3 bases, in that order; junction bases with no gene match: 6. The CDR3 contains 17 residues. CDR3 in DNA: TGTGCCAGCAGCTCCCGAGGACTAGCGGGGTACACCGGGGAGCTGTTTTTT. Amino acids: CASSSRGLAGYTGELFF.

The chain links TRBV10-1 to TRBJ2-2; D not resolved. The CDR3 is 13 residues long. Germline-derived CDR1 and CDR2 are WNHNN and SYGVQD (reference sequence). The V gene lost 3 bases and the J gene lost 2 bases, with 4 bases spanning the gap. The CDR3 spells CASSDPNTGELFF. The CDR3 nucleotides read TGCGCCAGCAGTGACCCTAACACCGGGGAGCTGTTTTTT.

The rearrangement links TRBV28 to TRBJ2-3, with 9 bases matching TRBD1. Germline assignment: CDR1 MDHEN and CDR2 SYDVKM. The CDR3 is 14 residues long. Trimming cost V 3 bases and J 5 bases; bases outside gene matches: 3. CDR3 protein: CASSLTGGGDTQYF. In DNA, the CDR3 is TGTGCCAGCAGTTTGACAGGGGGAGGAGATACGCAGTATTTT.

This clone was picked up one time. One end of the junction does not line up with germline, which may come from a read error. The rearrangement joins TRBV11-3 to TRBJ2-2, with 9 bases fitting TRBD2. The CDR3 has 15 amino acids. The V gene's germline CDR1 is SGHNT and CDR2 YENEEA. Here the CDR3 DNA reads TGTGCCCGCAGCTCCATGGCGGGGGGGGGCGGGGAGCTGTTTTTT. Amino acids: CARSSMAGGGGELFF.

CDR3 sequence reads: CASSQARGLQTQYF. The CDR3 coding sequence is TGTGCCAGCAGCCAAGCAAGGGGCTTGCAGACCCAGTACTTC. The V and J genes are TRBV3-1 (or the pseudogene TRBV3-2) and TRBJ2-5; TRBD1 might be the D (5 bases). Germline values: CDR1 LGHDT, CDR2 YNNKEL (reference sequence). V was clipped by 1 base and J by 6 bases, with 12 bases between them. This CDR3 is built from 14 residues.

This chain joins TRBV6-5 and TRBJ2-3, with D tentatively TRBD1 (6 bases). The length of the CDR3 is 13 residues. Germline V CDR1 and CDR2: MNHEY, SVGAGI. Trimming took off 6 bases at V and 8 bases at J, with 15 bases between the two ends. In DNA form, the CDR3 reads TGTGCCAGCAGATCCAGGGGAGAAACTACGCAGTATTTT. Amino acid sequence: CASRSRGETTQYF.

The gene calls are TRBV2 and TRBJ1-4, with 7 bases fitting TRBD1. The germline CDR1 and CDR2 sequences are SNHLY and FYNNEI. The CDR3 sequence is 15 residues long. The J segment lost 0 bases and the V segment lost 6 bases, leaving 4 bases of the junction unmatched. CDR3 DNA sequence: TGTGCCAGCAGCGAGGACAGGACAACTAATGAAAAACTGTTTTTT. Translated: CASSEDRTTNEKLFF.

The rearrangement joins TRBV30 to TRBJ1-1; 7 nucleotides align to TRBD1. The length of the CDR3 is 13 residues. V gave up 0 bases and J gave up 6 bases; unmatched junction bases: 4. Germline V gene lookup returns CDR1 GTSNPN and CDR2 SVGIG (reference sequence). The CDR3 DNA is TGTGCCTGGAGTGTTCAGCAGGGGGCTGAAGCTTTCTTT. As protein: CAWSVQQGAEAFF.

V gene TRBV4-3 combines with J gene TRBJ2-5, with 12 bases aligning to TRBD2. CDR1 is LGHNA and CDR2 is YSLEER in the germline V gene. After removal of 0 bases from V and 5 bases from J, the junction contained 16 bases not matched to a gene. This CDR3 comprises 20 residues. CDR3 sequence: CASSQDLGGGTSGRRETQYF. The CDR3 DNA reads TGCGCCAGCAGCCAAGATCTTGGGGGGGGTACTAGCGGGAGGAGGGAGACCCAGTACTTC.

The chain has TRBV27 and TRBJ2-3, with 9 bases matching TRBD1. The ends lost 3 bases at V and 8 bases at J; junction bases unmatched: 21. The CDR3 loop spans 19 amino acids. Germline V gene lookup returns CDR1 MNHEY and CDR2 SMNVEV (reference sequence). DNA of the CDR3: TGTGCCAGCAGTTTTGATGGGGGCGCCGGGACAGGGATTTTCGGTACGCAGTATTTT. Its translation: CASSFDGGAGTGIFGTQYF.

The chain has TRBV18 and TRBJ2-1; TRBD2 agrees at 9 bases. CDR1 KGHSH and CDR2 LQKENI come from the germline V gene. The CDR3 is made up of 16 amino acids. With 5 bases clipped from V and 9 bases from J, the junction kept 14 bases outside the gene matches. CDR3: CASSYNSGGDRVEQFF. The CDR3 DNA is TGTGCCAGCTCATACAATAGCGGGGGAGACAGGGTTGAGCAGTTCTTC.

V and J are TRBV4-3 and TRBJ2-7; 11 bases agree with TRBD1. The junction had 7 bases not matched to a gene; V was cut back by 3 bases and J by 6 bases. Germline assignment: CDR1 LGHNA and CDR2 YSLEER. This CDR3 contains 15 residues. This CDR3 reads CASSQGGQGEIEQYF. CDR3 in DNA: TGCGCCAGCAGCCAGGGGGGACAGGGGGAAATCGAGCAGTACTTC.

The V call is TRBV19, the J call TRBJ2-2; 7 positions match TRBD1. Germline V gives CDR1 LNHDA, CDR2 SQIVND (reference sequence). The CDR3 spans 14 residues. With V trimmed by 4 bases and J by 6 bases, 5 bases remained unmatched. The CDR3 DNA is TGTGCCAGTAGTAAACCAGGGGGATCCGGGGAGCTGTTTTTT. Protein sequence: CASSKPGGSGELFF.

The chain links TRBV7-2 to TRBJ2-5; D perhaps matches TRBD2 (7 bases). The V end lost 1 base, the J end lost 1 base, and 10 bases lay between the germline ends. The CDR3 runs 15 residues. Per germline, CDR1 SGHTA and CDR2 FQGNSA. The CDR3 loop is CASSLGGGGQETQYF. Written as DNA, the CDR3 is TGTGCCAGCAGCTTAGGGGGAGGGGGCCAAGAGACCCAGTACTTC.

The chain has TRBV11-2 and TRBJ2-7; possibly TRBD2 for D (5 bases). Germline CDR1 reads SGHAT; CDR2 reads FQNNGV. This CDR3 is built from 15 residues. V dropped 4 bases and J dropped 4 bases, with 17 bases sitting between them. Here the CDR3 reads CASSSRSSRGYEQYF. The CDR3 nucleotides read TGTGCCAGCAGCTCGAGATCCTCCCGCGGGTACGAGCAGTACTTC.

V is TRBV2 and J is TRBJ1-2; weak D call: TRBD1 (5 bases). Per germline, CDR1 SNHLY and CDR2 FYNNEI. This CDR3 has 13 residues. V was clipped by 3 bases and J by 6 bases, with 11 bases between them. The CDR3 bases are TGTGCCAGCAGTGAGCAGGGAAAGAATGGCTACACCTTC. Translating it yields CASSEQGKNGYTF.

The rearrangement joins TRBV3-1 (or the pseudogene TRBV3-2) to TRBJ1-1; D is possibly TRBD1 (5 bases). Trimming pared 0 bases from V and 5 bases from J, leaving 10 bases between. Germline V gene lookup returns CDR1 LGHDT and CDR2 YNNKEL (reference sequence). The CDR3 is 14 residues long. CDR3 sequence: CASSQEGGSTEAFF. CDR3 DNA sequence: TGTGCCAGCAGCCAAGAGGGGGGAAGTACTGAAGCTTTCTTT.